This T cell receptor (beta chain) was obtained from a study of beta chain features in type 1 diabetes. Study at large: Examined across all samples were 90 million to 130 million sorted cells.

This CDR3 comprises 15 residues. Germline V gives CDR1 MNHNY, CDR2 SVGAGI (reference sequence). V lost 6 bases to trimming and J lost 10 bases; unmatched junction nucleotides: 10. Concerning this clone: As yet, its antigen is unknown.

Sequencing targeted expressed TCRB transcripts, as all isolated RNA had been reverse transcribed. The data were produced by immunoSEQ multiplex PCR, yet TCRdb's version contains in-frame clones alone and is incomplete. This sample has around 500,000 clones, with 25% to 35% found just once. Study-level findings and limits: Shortening that was moderate but significant affected the TCRB CDR3s of Type 1 diabetes patients in all four CD4+ subsets. Across patients, naive, central memory and Treg TCRB repertoires exhibited apparently greater similarity than was observed across healthy donors. Cells with high TCR expression could be over-represented by cDNA sequencing.

The TCR originated in a man between 18 and 35 years old in good health. The chain has TRBV6-6 and TRBJ2-3, with 13 nucleotides matching TRBD2. Sequences were obtained from naive CD4+ T cells from blood. CDR3 sequence: CASSRLLAGGPAQYF. The CDR3 region has the DNA TGTGCCAGCAGCCGCCTACTAGCGGGAGGGCCGGCGCAGTATTTT.